These 2 T cell receptor beta chains originate from one sample sequenced in a study of blood T cells in healthy people across ages. The use of a sample-barcoded 5' primer and a J-beta primer mix characterized a second PCR of roughly 7 to 11 cycles. TCRdb reprocessed the 5' RACE reads via MiXCR and lists one record per CDR3 protein. Among over 300,000 distinct CDR3 sequences, about 55% were seen once, and the ten largest hold under 65%. Sequencing used blood. Every receptor here comes from a man in his fifties or sixties in good health.

CDR3: CASFGDRGYNEQFF. The CDR3 DNA reads as TGTGCCAGCTTCGGGGACAGGGGCTACAATGAGCAGTTCTTC. This chain joins TRBV18 and TRBJ2-1; the match to TRBD1 covers 10 bases. Germline V gene sequence: CDR1 KGHSH, CDR2 LQKENI. Unmatched junction bases numbered 3, after V lost 7 bases and J lost 3 bases. The CDR3 runs 14 residues.

This clonotype was seen just once. The J gene is TRBJ2-5, the V gene TRBV11-2; D ambiguous. Trimming removed 0 bases at V and 5 bases at J, with 4 bases between. This CDR3 region has 12 residues. Germline CDR1 SGHAT, CDR2 FQNNGV. CDR3 region: CASSLDDETQYF. The CDR3 DNA reads TGTGCCAGCAGCTTAGATGACGAGACCCAGTACTTC.